Sequencing of this TCR beta chain was carried out in a study of Ad26.COV2.S vaccination and SARS-CoV-2 variants. Treatment defined: approximately 18 received Ad26.COV2.S at low or high dose, single or two shots; about 5 received placebo; per-sample allocation not given. At day 63 after the first vaccine or placebo injection, samples were drawn. Donor was an adult aged 18-55 years in Boston. Using immunoSEQ multiplex PCR, the repertoire was profiled, and TCRdb retains in-frame clones only, with some absent. The sample includes hundreds of thousands of clones, 90% of them seen just once. The CDR3 is made up of 14 amino acids. The V gene end was trimmed by 6 bases and the J gene end by 4 bases; junction bases not matched to a gene: 7. Germline V gene sequence: CDR1 SGHVS, CDR2 FQNEAQ.

V is TRBV7-8 and J is TRBJ2-3; TRBD2 matches 7 bases. Sequenced here: peripheral blood, sampled in a trial of Ad26.COV2.S vaccine versus placebo. The receptor comes from a person aged 18-60 years who received the Ad26.COV2.S COVID-19 vaccine or a placebo. CDR3 in amino acids: CASRGGIFADTQYF. Here the CDR3 DNA reads TGTGCCAGCAGGGGGGGGATTTTCGCAGATACGCAGTATTTT. Full variable domain (outside the CDR3, taken from reference TRBV7-8 and TRBJ2-3): GAGVSQSPRYKVAKRGQDVALRCDPISGHVSLFWYQQALGQGPEFLTYFQNEAQLDKSGLPSDRFFAERPEGSVSTLKIQRTQQEDSAVYLCASRGGIFADTQYFGPGTRLTVL.